This note documents a single T cell receptor beta chain sequence. This sample stems from a study of blood T cell repertoires in COVID-19. Study in general: T cells, B-cell-depleted T cells, or PBMCs provided the cDNA or gDNA that served as material.

The germline V gene has CDR1 PRHDT and CDR2 FYEKMQ (reference sequence). The trim removed 3 bases at V and 0 bases at J, leaving 9 bases unmatched. This CDR3 has 17 residues. Assay used: immunoSEQ multiplex PCR; TCRdb lists only in-frame clones, some missing. Of about 430,000 clones listed, about 88% were seen once; the top ten hold approximately 1.5%. Clinical histories supplied by participants themselves formed the basis of cohort assignment. This clonotype originated in a woman under 30 who had been exposed to COVID-19. The V and J genes are TRBV13 and TRBJ2-3; TRBD2 matches at 7 bases. The specimen was PBMCs or T cells enriched from blood (not recorded which). DNA for the CDR3: TGTGCCAGCAGCTTTCCGAGCGGCGGGGGAAGCACAGATACGCAGTATTTT. Protein product: CASSFPSGGGSTDTQYF.